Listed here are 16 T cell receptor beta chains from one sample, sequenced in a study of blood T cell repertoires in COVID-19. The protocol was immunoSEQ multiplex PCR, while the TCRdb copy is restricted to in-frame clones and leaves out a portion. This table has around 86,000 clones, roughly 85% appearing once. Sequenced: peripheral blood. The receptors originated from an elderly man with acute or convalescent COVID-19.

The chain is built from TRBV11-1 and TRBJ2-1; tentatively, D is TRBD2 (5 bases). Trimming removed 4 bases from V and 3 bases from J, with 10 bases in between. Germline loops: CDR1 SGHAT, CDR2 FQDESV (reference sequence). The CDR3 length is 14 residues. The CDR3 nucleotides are TGTGCCAGCAGCTCCAGAGGGCGCTACAATGAGCAGTTCTTC. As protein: CASSSRGRYNEQFF.

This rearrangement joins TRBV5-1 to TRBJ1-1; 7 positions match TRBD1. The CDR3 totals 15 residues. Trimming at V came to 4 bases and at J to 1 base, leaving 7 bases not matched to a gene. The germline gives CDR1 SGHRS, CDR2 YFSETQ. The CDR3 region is CASSQTQGRNTEAFF. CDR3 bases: TGCGCCAGCAGCCAAACACAGGGGCGGAACACTGAAGCTTTCTTT.

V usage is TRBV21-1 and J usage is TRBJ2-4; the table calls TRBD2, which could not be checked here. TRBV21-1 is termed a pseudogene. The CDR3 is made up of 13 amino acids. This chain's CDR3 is CASNGGEKNIQYF. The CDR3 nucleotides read TGTGCCAGCAACGGCGGGGAAAAAAACATTCAGTACTTC.

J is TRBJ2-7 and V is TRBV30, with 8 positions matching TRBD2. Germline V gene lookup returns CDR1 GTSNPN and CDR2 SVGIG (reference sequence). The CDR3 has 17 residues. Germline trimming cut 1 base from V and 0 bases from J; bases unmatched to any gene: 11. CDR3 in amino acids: CAWSGASGWTSSYEQYF. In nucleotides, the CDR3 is TGTGCCTGGAGTGGGGCTAGCGGGTGGACGAGCTCCTACGAGCAGTACTTC. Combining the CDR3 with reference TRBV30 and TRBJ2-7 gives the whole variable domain SQTIHQWPATLVQPVGSPLSLECTVEGTSNPNLYWYRQAAGRGLQLLFYSVGIGQISSEVPQNLSASRPQDRQFILSSKKLLLSDSGFYLCAWSGASGWTSSYEQYFGPGTRLTVT.

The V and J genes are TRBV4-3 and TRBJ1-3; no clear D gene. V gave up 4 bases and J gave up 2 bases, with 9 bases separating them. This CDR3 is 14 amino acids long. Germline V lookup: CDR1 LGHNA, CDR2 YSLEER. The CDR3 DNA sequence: TGCGCCAGCAGCCGGGTAGGAGCTGGAAACACCATATATTTT. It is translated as CASSRVGAGNTIYF.

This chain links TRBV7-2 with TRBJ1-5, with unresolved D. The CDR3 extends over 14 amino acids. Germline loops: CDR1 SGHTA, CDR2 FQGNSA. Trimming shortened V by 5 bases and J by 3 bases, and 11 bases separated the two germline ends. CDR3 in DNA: TGTGCCAGCAGCCGGGAGGTCTACAATCAGCCCCAGCATTTT. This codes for CASSREVYNQPQHF.

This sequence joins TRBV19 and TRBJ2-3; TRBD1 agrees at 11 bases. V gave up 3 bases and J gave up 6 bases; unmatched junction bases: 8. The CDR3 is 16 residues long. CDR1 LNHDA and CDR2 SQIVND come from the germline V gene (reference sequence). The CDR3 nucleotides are TGTGCCAGTAGTATTGGGGGGACAGGGGGTCGGGATACGCAGTATTTT. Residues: CASSIGGTGGRDTQYF.

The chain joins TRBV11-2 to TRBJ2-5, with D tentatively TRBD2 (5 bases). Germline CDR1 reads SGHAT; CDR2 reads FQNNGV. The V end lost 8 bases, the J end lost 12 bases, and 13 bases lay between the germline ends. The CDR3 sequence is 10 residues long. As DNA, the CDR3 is TGTGCCAGCGGTTCGGGGTCCGAGTACTTC. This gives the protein CASGSGSEYF.

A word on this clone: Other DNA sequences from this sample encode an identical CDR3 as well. The DNA for the CDR3 is TGTGCCAGCTCACCATTACTAGCGGGAGCGCGAGGAGAGCTGTTTTTT. It is translated as CASSPLLAGARGELFF. The V call is TRBV18, the J call TRBJ2-2, with 11 bases fitting TRBD2. The CDR3 runs to 16 residues. In germline, CDR1 is KGHSH, CDR2 LQKENI. The V and J ends lost 2 bases and 11 bases, in that order; junction bases with no gene match: 10.

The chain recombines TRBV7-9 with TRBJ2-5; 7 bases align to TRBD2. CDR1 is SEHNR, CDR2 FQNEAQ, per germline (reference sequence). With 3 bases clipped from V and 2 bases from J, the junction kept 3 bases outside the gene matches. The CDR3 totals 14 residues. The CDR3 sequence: CASSFSAGQETQYF. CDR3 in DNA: TGTGCCAGCAGCTTTTCAGCGGGGCAAGAGACCCAGTACTTC.

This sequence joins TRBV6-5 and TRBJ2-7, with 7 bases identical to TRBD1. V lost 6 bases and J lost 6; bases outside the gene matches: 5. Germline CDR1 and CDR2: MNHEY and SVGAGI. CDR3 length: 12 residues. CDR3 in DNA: TGTGCCAGCAGACTACAGGGGTCCGAGCAGTACTTC. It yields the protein CASRLQGSEQYF.

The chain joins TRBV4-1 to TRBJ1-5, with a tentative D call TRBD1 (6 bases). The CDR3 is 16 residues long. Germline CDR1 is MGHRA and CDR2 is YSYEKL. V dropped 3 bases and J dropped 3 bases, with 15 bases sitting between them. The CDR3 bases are TGCGCCAGCAGCCAGGACCGGGACATTCCCAATCAGCCCCAGCATTTT. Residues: CASSQDRDIPNQPQHF.

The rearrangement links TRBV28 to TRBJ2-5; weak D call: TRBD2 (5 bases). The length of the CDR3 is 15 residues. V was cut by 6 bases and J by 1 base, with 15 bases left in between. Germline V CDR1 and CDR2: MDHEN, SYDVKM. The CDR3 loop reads CASSPAGGPQETQYF. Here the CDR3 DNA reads TGTGCCAGCAGCCCGGCCGGCGGGCCCCAAGAGACCCAGTACTTC.

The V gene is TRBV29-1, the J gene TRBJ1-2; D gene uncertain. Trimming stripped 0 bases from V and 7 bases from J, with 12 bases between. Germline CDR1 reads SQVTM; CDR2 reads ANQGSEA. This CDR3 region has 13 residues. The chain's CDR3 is CSVEDGLRGGYTF. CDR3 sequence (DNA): TGCAGCGTTGAAGATGGCTTGCGGGGTGGCTACACCTTC.

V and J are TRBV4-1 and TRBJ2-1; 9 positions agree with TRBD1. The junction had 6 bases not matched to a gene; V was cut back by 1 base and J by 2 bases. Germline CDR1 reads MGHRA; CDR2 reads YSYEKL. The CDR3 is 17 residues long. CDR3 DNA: TGCGCCAGCAGCCAAGTACCGGGACAGGGAACCTACAATGAGCAGTTCTTC. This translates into CASSQVPGQGTYNEQFF.

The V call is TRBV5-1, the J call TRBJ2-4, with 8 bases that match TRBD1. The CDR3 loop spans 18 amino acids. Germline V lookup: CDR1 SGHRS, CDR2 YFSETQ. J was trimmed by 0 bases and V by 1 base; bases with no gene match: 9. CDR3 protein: CASSLYGQGVLAKNIQYF. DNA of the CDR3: TGCGCCAGCAGCTTGTATGGACAGGGAGTTCTAGCCAAAAACATTCAGTACTTC.